This is a list of T cell receptor beta chains from one sample in a study of T cell changes during pregnancy in multiple sclerosis. Some clones are missing from TCRdb's copy, which holds only in-frame ones; the method was immunoSEQ multiplex PCR. Of about 73,000 clones listed, 80% to 95% are singletons. Sequenced material: peripheral blood, taken in the third trimester of pregnancy. These receptors all come from a female donor in good health, enrolled as a control in a pregnancy study. Both conserved end residues are part of each CDR3. Each record gives: J gene, V gene, CDR3 length, CDR3 protein.

J: TRBJ1-4
V: TRBV28
length: 16
CDR3: CASSPRDRATNEKLFF

J: TRBJ1-1
V: TRBV15
length: 13
CDR3: CATSRDRYDEAFF

J: TRBJ1-4
V: TRBV5-1
length: 13
CDR3: CASSKGQNEKLFF

J: TRBJ2-1
V: TRBV13
length: 20
CDR3: CASSSKIPGLAGPHHNEQFF

J: TRBJ2-2
V: TRBV5-1
length: 16
CDR3: CATPVKQGTFTGELFF

J: TRBJ1-1
V: TRBV4-2
length: 12
CDR3: CASAPGTYEAFF

J: TRBJ2-7
V: TRBV19
length: 15
CDR3: CASSIGGTINYEQYF

J: TRBJ1-1
V: TRBV5-6
length: 15
CDR3: CASSFRRGSNTEAFF

J: TRBJ1-2
V: TRBV20-1
length: 10
CDR3: CSARVGNDTF

J: TRBJ2-7
V: TRBV18
length: 11
CDR3: CASSLSNEQYF

J: TRBJ2-7
V: TRBV9
length: 15
CDR3: CASSVGGLTSHEQYF

J: TRBJ2-7
V: TRBV14
length: 12
CDR3: CASSLSSYEQYF

J: TRBJ1-2
V: TRBV6-1
length: 15
CDR3: CATPGLGAKLWGYTF

J: TRBJ1-1
V: TRBV5-1
length: 13
CDR3: CASSLVVNTEAFF

J: TRBJ2-1
V: TRBV28
length: 17
CDR3: CASSIRTSASSYNEQFF

J: TRBJ1-6
V: TRBV15
length: 14
CDR3: CATSRDRVNSPLHF

J: TRBJ2-3
V: TRBV5-1
length: 17
CDR3: CASSRTSGGAYWDTQYF

J: TRBJ2-7
V: TRBV9
length: 13
CDR3: CASSPLNQDEQYF

J: TRBJ2-5
V: TRBV6-5
length: 14
CDR3: CASSTRTSGETQYF

J: TRBJ1-1
V: TRBV4-1
length: 18
CDR3: CASSHSLGQQTMNTEAFF

J: TRBJ1-2
V: TRBV5-1
length: 15
CDR3: CASSLDRASSRGYTF

J: TRBJ1-3
V: TRBV7-7
length: 16
CDR3: CASSLGPQGTGNTIYF

J: TRBJ1-2
V: TRBV6-5
length: 14
CDR3: CASRPGGARRGYTF

J: TRBJ2-1
V: TRBV5-4
length: 17
CDR3: CASSLDIAGGLYNEQFF

J: TRBJ1-1
V: TRBV9
length: 13
CDR3: CASSLTGATEAFF

J: TRBJ2-7
V: TRBV11-2
length: 18
CDR3: CASSFPKAGLAESYEQYF

J: TRBJ1-6
V: TRBV28
length: 12
CDR3: CASRVSNSPLHF

J: TRBJ2-2
V: TRBV5-1
length: 15
CDR3: CASSLMSVNTGELFF